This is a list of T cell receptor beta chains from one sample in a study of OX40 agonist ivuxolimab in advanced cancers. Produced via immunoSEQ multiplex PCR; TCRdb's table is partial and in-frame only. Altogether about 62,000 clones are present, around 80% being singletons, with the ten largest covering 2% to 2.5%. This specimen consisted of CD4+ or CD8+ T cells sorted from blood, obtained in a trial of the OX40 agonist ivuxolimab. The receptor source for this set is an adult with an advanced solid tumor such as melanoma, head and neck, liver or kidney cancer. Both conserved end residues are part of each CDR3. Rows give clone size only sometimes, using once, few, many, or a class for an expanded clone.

CASSSNRNTEAFF,-,TRBV5-1,13
CASSVGTSGGAWDTQYF,-,TRBV9,17
CASSQVGRPARLIEQYF,-,TRBV14,17
CASSTHTNYGYTF,once,TRBV19,13
CASSLGDFGEETQYF,-,TRBV5-1,15
CASSLAPSADYEQYF,-,TRBV7-8,15
CASSPDTGAEAFF,-,TRBV18,13
CASSYGSRGGNQPQHF,-,TRBV6-6,16
CASSQGQDRNTIYF,-,TRBV5-1,14
CASSLRQGQSPLHF,-,TRBV11-2,14
CVSSSAPTGNNSPLHF,-,TRBV5-1,16
CASSVATPGDTQYF,-,TRBV18,14
CASSPNGNEQYF,-,TRBV18,12
CASNPGGTVAGELFF,-,TRBV19,15
CASSPTGSGANVLTF,-,TRBV28,15
CASRGLNRNTEAFF,-,TRBV5-6,14
CASSVGADPNYEQYF,-,TRBV9,15
CASSPPSRGRQYF,-,TRBV18,13
CASRLERADTEAFF,-,TRBV28,14
CASSEFRGDGELFF,-,TRBV19,14
CASRRGQGESYNSPLHF,-,TRBV7-2,17
CASSEATGGIFQPQHF,-,TRBV18,16
CASSQDWSGDYAIAGANVLTF,-,TRBV4-1,21
CASTTQLNTGELFF,-,TRBV7-2,14
CATSIRQGYEQYF,-,TRBV15,13
CASSYSRTKTPAPLHF,-,TRBV6-5,16
CASSPTSGVPDTQYF,once,TRBV7-9,15
CASSQGGGSNQPQHF,-,TRBV4-2,15
CASSLGIAPNQPQHF,-,TRBV5-1,15
CASSPKGGPISYNEQFF,-,TRBV5-1,17
CASSLIPGQGAGVAYEQYF,-,TRBV5-1,19
CASSIPGSIMNTEAFF,few,TRBV19,16
CAIRLSGEETQYF,-,TRBV10-3,13
CASTHRDRGQEQYF,-,TRBV2,14
CASSQDKGVVSPLHF,-,TRBV14,15
CASSPSGTGPPYGYTF,-,TRBV5-1,16
CATSRDVRVRAFF,-,TRBV15,13
CSGSPQETQYF,-,TRBV20-1,11
CASSRGVNTEAFF,-,TRBV6-5,13
CASSMTGGRTNEKLFF,-,TRBV4-2,16
CASSPANRVWETQYF,-,TRBV7-2,15
CASSQEGTGTMPLHF,-,TRBV4-2,15
CASSVAGNGYTF,-,TRBV6-1,12
CASIRSGSSGNTIYF,once,TRBV19,15
CASNLPGQHIYGYTF,-,TRBV19,15
CASSPPGLENNEQYF,-,TRBV4-2,15
CASSEGGVTGELFF,few,TRBV11-3,14
CASSPGTSAEPQHF,-,TRBV5-1,14